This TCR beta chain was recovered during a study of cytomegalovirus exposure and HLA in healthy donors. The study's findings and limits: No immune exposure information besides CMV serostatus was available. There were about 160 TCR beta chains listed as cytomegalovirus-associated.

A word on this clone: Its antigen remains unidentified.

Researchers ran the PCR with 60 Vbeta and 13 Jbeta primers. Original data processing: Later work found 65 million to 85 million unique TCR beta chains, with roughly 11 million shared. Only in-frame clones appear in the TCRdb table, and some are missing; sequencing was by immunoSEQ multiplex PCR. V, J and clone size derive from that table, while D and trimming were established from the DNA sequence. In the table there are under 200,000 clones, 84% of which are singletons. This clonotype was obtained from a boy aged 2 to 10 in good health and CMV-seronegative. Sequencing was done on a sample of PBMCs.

CDR3 protein: CASSLAGNSGNTIYF. CDR3 sequence (DNA): TGCGCCAGCAGCTTGGCGGGGAACTCTGGAAACACCATATATTTT. V usage is TRBV5-1 and J usage is TRBJ1-3, with unresolved D. This CDR3 contains 15 residues. The germline CDR1 and CDR2 sequences are SGHRS and YFSETQ. Trimming took 0 bases from V and 0 from J, leaving 7 bases between them.